The rows below give T cell receptor beta chains drawn from one sample of a study of shared clonotypes between healthy human individuals. Profiling relied on immunoSEQ multiplex PCR, and the TCRdb table lists in-frame clones only, not all of them. The sample records around 2.1 million clones, 93% being singletons. Sequences were obtained from naive CD8+ T cells from PBMCs. These receptors all come from a man aged 18 to 35 in good health. Some clones in this sample may be carry-over from other donors' samples. Both conserved end residues are part of each CDR3. The D gene is left open where the match is weak. The size entry is marked missing in some rows and otherwise reads once, few, many or a size class.

clone_size: -; d_call: -; j_call: TRBJ2-7; v_call: TRBV30; cdr3_nt: TGTGCCTGGAGTCCCCGGGAGACCCACGAGCAGTACTTC; cdr3_aa: CAWSPRETHEQYF
clone_size: -; d_call: TRBD1; j_call: TRBJ2-7; v_call: TRBV5-5; cdr3_nt: TGTGCCAGCAGCCCGGGCAGGGGGTCTTACGAGCAGTACTTC; cdr3_aa: CASSPGRGSYEQYF
clone_size: -; d_call: -; j_call: TRBJ2-7; v_call: TRBV5-8; cdr3_nt: TGTGCCAGCAGCCTTCGTGGCGGTGACTCCTACGAGCAGTACTTC; cdr3_aa: CASSLRGGDSYEQYF
clone_size: once; d_call: -; j_call: TRBJ1-2; v_call: TRBV4-1; cdr3_nt: TGCGCCAGCAGCCAAACCACCAGACCTGAAGGGGATGGCTACACCTTC; cdr3_aa: CASSQTTRPEGDGYTF
clone_size: -; d_call: TRBD1; j_call: TRBJ2-6; v_call: TRBV6-5; cdr3_nt: TGTGCCACGTCCAGGGGGCGAGGGGCCAACGTCCTGACTTTC; cdr3_aa: CATSRGRGANVLTF
clone_size: -; d_call: TRBD1; j_call: TRBJ1-1; v_call: TRBV11-2; cdr3_nt: TGTGCCAGCAGCAACCGGGACAGGGGGCGAGGGAACACTGAAGCTTTCTTT; cdr3_aa: CASSNRDRGRGNTEAFF
clone_size: -; d_call: TRBD2; j_call: TRBJ2-2; v_call: TRBV7-2; cdr3_nt: TGTGCCAGCAGCCTACTAGCGGGAAACCCCACCGGGGAGCTGTTTTTT; cdr3_aa: CASSLLAGNPTGELFF
clone_size: -; d_call: TRBD2; j_call: TRBJ2-1; v_call: TRBV7-2; cdr3_nt: TGTGCCAGCAGCCCCCGCGAGCTAGCGGGATTGAATGAGCAGTTCTTC; cdr3_aa: CASSPRELAGLNEQFF
clone_size: -; d_call: TRBD1; j_call: TRBJ1-1; v_call: TRBV6-1; cdr3_nt: TGTGCCAGCAGTGACGTCCCGGGACAGGGGAGCGGGAACACTGAAGCTTTCTTT; cdr3_aa: CASSDVPGQGSGNTEAFF
clone_size: -; d_call: TRBD2; j_call: TRBJ2-5; v_call: TRBV18; cdr3_nt: TGTGCCAGCTCACCAATGGGGACTAGCGGGGGCCTGTACCAAGAGACCCAGTACTTC; cdr3_aa: CASSPMGTSGGLYQETQYF
clone_size: -; d_call: -; j_call: TRBJ2-1; v_call: TRBV19; cdr3_nt: TGTGCCAGTAACCCGGGACAACGCTCCTACAATGAGCAGTTCTTC; cdr3_aa: CASNPGQRSYNEQFF
clone_size: -; d_call: -; j_call: TRBJ2-5; v_call: TRBV9; cdr3_nt: TGTGCCAGCAGCGTAGGCAACCAAGAGACCCAGTACTTC; cdr3_aa: CASSVGNQETQYF
clone_size: -; d_call: -; j_call: TRBJ2-7; v_call: TRBV11-2; cdr3_nt: TGTGCCAGCAGCTTAGGGATTCCTCCGCCCGGTGAGGCCTACGAGCAGTACTTC; cdr3_aa: CASSLGIPPPGEAYEQYF
clone_size: -; d_call: -; j_call: TRBJ1-5; v_call: TRBV4-1; cdr3_nt: TGCGCCAGCAGCCCTGACAGCAGCAATCAGCCCCAGCATTTT; cdr3_aa: CASSPDSSNQPQHF
clone_size: -; d_call: TRBD2; j_call: TRBJ2-7; v_call: TRBV6-5; cdr3_nt: TGTGCCAGCAGTTACTCGTCTAGCGGGAGTACCGAGCAGTACTTC; cdr3_aa: CASSYSSSGSTEQYF
clone_size: -; d_call: TRBD1; j_call: TRBJ1-2; v_call: TRBV7-8; cdr3_nt: TGTGCCAGCAGCTTAGCGATCACAGGGGGCAAGATCTATGGCTACACCTTC; cdr3_aa: CASSLAITGGKIYGYTF
clone_size: -; d_call: -; j_call: TRBJ2-7; v_call: TRBV27; cdr3_nt: TGTGCCAGCAGTTCGTTTAGGGAAAACGAGCAGTACTTC; cdr3_aa: CASSSFRENEQYF
clone_size: -; d_call: -; j_call: TRBJ2-5; v_call: TRBV5-1; cdr3_nt: TGCGCCAGCAGCTTAAGGCAGGACCAAGAGACCCAGTACTTC; cdr3_aa: CASSLRQDQETQYF
clone_size: -; d_call: TRBD1; j_call: TRBJ1-1; v_call: TRBV7-9; cdr3_nt: TGTGCCAGCACTACAGGGGGGACTGAAGCTTTCTTT; cdr3_aa: CASTTGGTEAFF
clone_size: -; d_call: -; j_call: TRBJ1-2; v_call: TRBV7-9; cdr3_nt: TGTGCCAGCAGCTTGGAGCTTGACTATGGCTACACCTTC; cdr3_aa: CASSLELDYGYTF
clone_size: -; d_call: -; j_call: TRBJ1-5; v_call: TRBV6-6; cdr3_nt: TGTGCCAGCAGTTACTCGGCGGCCCTTGTCCAGCATTTT; cdr3_aa: CASSYSAALVQHF
clone_size: -; d_call: -; j_call: TRBJ1-1; v_call: TRBV28; cdr3_nt: TGTGCCAGTCTACAGTATGTGGGGAACACTGAAGCTTTCTTT; cdr3_aa: CASLQYVGNTEAFF
clone_size: -; d_call: TRBD1; j_call: TRBJ1-5; v_call: TRBV28; cdr3_nt: TGTGCCAGCAGTCCCGGGACAGGGATCTTTCAGCCCCAGCATTTT; cdr3_aa: CASSPGTGIFQPQHF
clone_size: once; d_call: TRBD1; j_call: TRBJ2-7; v_call: TRBV5-1; cdr3_nt: TGCGCCAGCAGCTTTTCCCAGGGGGCCTACGAGCAGTACTTC; cdr3_aa: CASSFSQGAYEQYF
clone_size: -; d_call: -; j_call: TRBJ2-1; v_call: TRBV5-6; cdr3_nt: TGTGCCAGCAGCATACAGGTCAATGAGCAGTTCTTC; cdr3_aa: CASSIQVNEQFF
clone_size: -; d_call: -; j_call: TRBJ2-1; v_call: TRBV25-1; cdr3_nt: TGTGCCAGCAGTGACAGTTCATCGGTGGGCAAGGCCTACAATGAGCAGTTCTTC; cdr3_aa: CASSDSSSVGKAYNEQFF